This T cell receptor beta chain was identified during a study of cytomegalovirus exposure and HLA in healthy donors. Study-level background: Ancestry clustering placed around four fifths of several hundred genotyped donors in the Caucasian-associated cluster. Study outcomes and limitations: Most subjects had HLA-A and HLA-B alleles reportedly predicted accurately by TCR beta sequences. Relative to equally common others, HLA-associated TCR beta chains showed greater clonal expansion in a later analysis. Rare sequences made up most TCRs, while some public TCRs were found in many donors.

The germline CDR1 and CDR2 sequences are MNHEY and SMNVEV (reference sequence). The CDR3 is made up of 20 amino acids. Germline trimming cut 7 bases from V and 6 bases from J; bases unmatched to any gene: 23. PCR was performed using 60 Vbeta and 13 Jbeta primers. Using immunoSEQ multiplex PCR, the repertoire was profiled, and TCRdb retains in-frame clones only, with some absent. Found here are approximately 110,000 clones, around three quarters of them singletons; the top ten hold 2.5% to 3%. This clone was found once. The antigen is not known. The sequence came from a woman in her late teens or twenties in good health and CMV-seropositive. This chain connects TRBV27 to TRBJ2-1, with 11 bases fitting TRBD2. Sequenced input: PBMCs. The CDR3, as DNA: TGTGCCAGCACCCCCTGGCGAGTAGCGGGAGGGCCAGGACTTAGCAATGAGCAGTTCTTC. Translating gives CASTPWRVAGGPGLSNEQFF.